The 21 T cell receptor beta chains below come from one sample, sequenced in a study of T cells in Graves' hyperthyroidism and ophthalmopathy (dated by TCRdb to the late 2010s). Library construction relied on multiplex PCR. Sequencing was carried out with an Illumina HiSeq 2000. The TCR beta CDR3 regions were amplified from the RNA transcripts. A first-round RT-PCR of the TCR CDR3 used the HTBI primer set with the Qiagen OneStep RT-PCR kit. Through fastp at Q25 and MiXCR, TCRdb rebuilt clones from the public reads, retaining in-frame beta chains. Under each unique CDR3 protein, matching rows form one entry showing the most common genes and DNA. The sample has about 480,000 distinct CDR3 sequences on record, over 13% of them singletons. 17% of the sample comes from the top ten. Sequencing used blood. Every receptor here comes from a woman younger than 35 with Graves' hyperthyroidism.

About this clonotype: Being one base from a much bigger clone, this may be a read error. The conserved phenylalanine or tryptophan normally closing the CDR3 is absent here, so this likely arose from a read error. The V call is TRBV10-3, the J call TRBJ2-3; 8 bases agree with TRBD2. Trimming took 5 bases from V and 2 from J; bases not matched to a gene: 9. The CDR3 has 16 amino acids. CDR1 and CDR2 (germline): ENHRY, SYGVKD. The CDR3 region has the DNA TGTGCCATCAGTTCCAGACTAGCGATTGCCACAGATACGCAGTATCTT. It encodes CAISSRLAIATDTQYL.

This clonotype was seen ten or more times. The chain couples TRBV7-3 to TRBJ2-1, with D possibly called TRBD1 or TRBD2 (5 bases each). This CDR3 is 15 amino acids long. V gave up 5 bases and J gave up 0 bases, with 11 bases separating them. The germline CDR1 and CDR2 sequences are SGHTA and FQGTGA. The CDR3 protein is CASSLRDHSYNEQFF. The CDR3 DNA reads as TGTGCCAGCAGCCTCCGGGACCACTCCTACAATGAGCAGTTCTTC.

This clonotype occurred a few times. The chain employs TRBV5-1 and TRBJ2-1; 14 bases fit TRBD2. Germline lookup yields CDR1 SGHRS and CDR2 YFSETQ. The CDR3 runs to 19 residues. Germline trimming cut 3 bases from V and 5 bases from J; bases unmatched to any gene: 13. DNA of the CDR3: TGCGCCAGCAGCTCGGTCAATAAGACTAGCGGGAGGGCCAACAATGAGCAGTTCTTC. Protein: CASSSVNKTSGRANNEQFF.

The rearrangement links TRBV7-3 to TRBJ2-3; a possible D gene is TRBD2 (5 bases). Germline V gene lookup returns CDR1 SGHTA and CDR2 FQGTGA. The CDR3 contains 15 residues. Trimming left V 5 bases short and J 6 bases short, with 18 bases between. The CDR3 coding sequence is TGTGCCAGCAGCCCACTTGGCGGGCCACAGGATACGCAGTATTTT. This codes for CASSPLGGPQDTQYF. Combining the CDR3 with reference TRBV7-3 and TRBJ2-3 gives the whole variable domain GAGVSQTPSNKVTEKGKYVELRCDPISGHTALYWYRQSLGQGPEFLIYFQGTGAADDSGLPNDRFFAVRPEGSVSTLKIQRTERGDSAVYLCASSPLGGPQDTQYFGPGTRLTVL.

This clonotype was recorded many times. The J gene is TRBJ2-7, the V gene TRBV18, with D hard to call. V shed 6 bases and J shed 6 bases, with 15 bases lying between them. This CDR3 has 13 residues. Germline V gene data show CDR1 as KGHSH and CDR2 as LQKENI. The CDR3, as DNA: TGTGCCAGCTCGCCTCAACTTTCTGGCGAGCAGTACGTC. Its protein is CASSPQLSGEQYV.

The chain is built from TRBV7-2 and TRBJ1-5; D gene ambiguous. The ends were cut back, 5 bases at V and 1 base at J, with 12 bases in the middle. The germline V gene encodes CDR1 SGHTA and CDR2 FQGNSA. The CDR3 spans 15 residues. The CDR3: CASSLLVDSNQPQHF. CDR3 DNA sequence: TGTGCCAGCAGCCTCCTAGTGGACAGCAATCAGCCCCAGCATTTT.

This sequence joins TRBV27 and TRBJ2-3; 10 positions match TRBD1. Germline V lookup: CDR1 MNHEY, CDR2 SMNVEV (reference sequence). The junction had 14 bases not matched to a gene; V was cut back by 5 bases and J by 6 bases. This CDR3 region has 17 residues. CDR3 sequence reads: CASSDLKTGGVGDTQYF. CDR3 sequence (DNA): TGTGCCAGCAGTGATCTGAAGACAGGGGGCGTTGGGGATACGCAGTATTTT.

This clonotype was recorded many times. The chain uses TRBV30 and TRBJ1-2; perhaps TRBD1 as D (6 bases). The germline gives CDR1 GTSNPN, CDR2 SVGIG (reference sequence). CDR3 length: 13 amino acids. V lost 2 bases and J 8 bases, leaving 15 bases between the germline ends. The CDR3 spells CAWSQGGGRGYTF. CDR3 DNA sequence: TGTGCCTGGAGTCAAGGCGGGGGGCGAGGCTACACCTTC.

Many counts were recorded for this clonotype. The CDR3 loop reads CASSMLKGINYGYTF. The CDR3 coding sequence is TGTGCCAGTAGTATGCTAAAGGGGATTAACTATGGCTACACCTTC. V gene TRBV19 combines with J gene TRBJ1-2; a weak D match, TRBD1 (5 bases). There are 15 residues in the CDR3. V lost 3 bases to trimming and J lost 1 base, with 12 bases between them. CDR1 LNHDA and CDR2 SQIVND come from the germline V gene (reference sequence).

This clonotype was observed many times. V usage is TRBV5-1 and J usage is TRBJ2-5; TRBD2 matches 9 bases. Germline CDR1 is SGHRS and CDR2 is YFSETQ. V shed 4 bases, J shed 3 bases, and the junction held 13 bases outside the gene matches. The CDR3 spans 17 residues. CDR3 loop: CASSAGTSWSMEETQYF. The CDR3 nucleotides are TGCGCCAGCAGCGCCGGGACTAGCTGGAGTATGGAAGAGACCCAGTACTTC.

This chain joins TRBV9 and TRBJ2-1; perhaps TRBD2 as D (7 bases). Trimming stripped 5 bases from V and 5 bases from J, with 14 bases between. The CDR3 spans 14 residues. The germline V gene encodes CDR1 SGDLS and CDR2 YYNGEE. The CDR3 DNA sequence: TGTGCCAGCAGAGGGGGGGGCGCTGACAATGAGCAGTTCTTC. Its protein product is CASRGGGADNEQFF.

Worth noting for this clonotype: The junction departs from the called germline gene at one end, perhaps through a read error. The chain couples TRBV9 to TRBJ2-1; 7 bases map to TRBD2. The CDR3 consists of 16 residues. Germline V gene lookup returns CDR1 SGDLS and CDR2 YYNGEE. The CDR3 sequence: CASNVDQRGSYNEQFF. CDR3 DNA: TGTGCCAGCAACGTAGATCAGCGGGGCTCCTACAATGAGCAGTTCTTC. Full variable domain (outside the CDR3, taken from reference TRBV9 and TRBJ2-1): DSGVTQTPKHLITATGQRVTLRCSPRSGDLSVYWYQQSLDQGLQFLIQYYNGEERAKGNILERFSAQQFPDLHSELNLSSLELGDSALYFCASNVDQRGSYNEQFFGPGTRLTVL.

The rearrangement joins TRBV7-3 to TRBJ2-5; D is tentatively TRBD1 or TRBD2 (5 bases each). The CDR3 spans 15 residues. Looked up from germline, CDR1 is SGHTA and CDR2 is FQGTGA. Between the trimmed V and J ends, which lost 2 bases and 1 base, there was a span of 11 bases. CDR3 bases: TGTGCCAGCAGCTTATGGGGACGGATCCAAGAGACCCAGTACTTC. Protein product: CASSLWGRIQETQYF. The variable domain in full, completed from reference TRBV7-3 and TRBJ2-5, reads GAGVSQTPSNKVTEKGKYVELRCDPISGHTALYWYRQSLGQGPEFLIYFQGTGAADDSGLPNDRFFAVRPEGSVSTLKIQRTERGDSAVYLCASSLWGRIQETQYFGPGTRLLVL.

This clonotype was recorded at least ten times. The gene calls are TRBV27 and TRBJ1-6; D gene uncertain. V was cut by 3 bases and J by 8 bases, with 17 bases left in between. This CDR3 contains 16 residues. Germline assignment: CDR1 MNHEY and CDR2 SMNVEV (reference sequence). The CDR3: CASSFSTDIRYSPLHF. In DNA form, the CDR3 reads TGTGCCAGCAGTTTTTCCACCGACATCCGGTATTCACCCCTCCACTTT.

In its sample, this clonotype was seen many times. V is TRBV4-1 and J is TRBJ2-5, with D maybe TRBD2 (7 bases). The CDR3 extends over 16 amino acids. V was trimmed by 4 bases and J by 2 bases, leaving 17 bases between them. Germline CDR1 and CDR2: MGHRA and YSYEKL. CDR3 region: CASSLWEGHGQETQYF. CDR3 in DNA: TGCGCCAGCAGCCTCTGGGAGGGACACGGGCAAGAGACCCAGTACTTC.

In its sample, this clonotype was seen many times. This chain uses TRBV7-3 with TRBJ1-1, with TRBD1 matching over 12 bases. Germline-derived CDR1 and CDR2 are SGHTA and FQGTGA. The junction had 3 bases not matched to a gene; V was cut back by 3 bases and J by 4 bases. This CDR3 has 15 amino acids. The CDR3 DNA is TGTGCCAGCAGCTTCCGGGACAGGGGGCCCACTGAAGCTTTCTTT. The encoded protein is CASSFRDRGPTEAFF.

This clonotype was counted ten times or more. The genes are TRBV19 and TRBJ2-2, with 9 bases that match TRBD2. V was pared by 4 bases and J by 1 base, with 10 bases of the junction left unmatched. The CDR3 loop spans 18 amino acids. The germline V gene has CDR1 LNHDA and CDR2 SQIVND (reference sequence). Here the CDR3 reads CASSTASILAGNTGELFF. CDR3 sequence (DNA): TGTGCCAGTAGTACCGCGTCTATACTAGCGGGGAACACCGGGGAGCTGTTTTTT.

This clonotype has at least ten counts. This chain uses TRBV20-1 with TRBJ2-7; 12 bases align to TRBD2. This CDR3 region has 17 residues. Trimming at V came to 4 bases and at J to 0 bases, leaving 10 bases not matched to a gene. CDR1 is DFQATT, CDR2 SNEGSKA, per germline (reference sequence). This CDR3 is CSAKKGLAGPFSYEQYF. The CDR3 coding sequence is TGCAGTGCTAAGAAGGGACTAGCGGGTCCTTTCTCCTACGAGCAGTACTTC.

This clonotype came up a few times. A read error is possible here, since a much larger clone lies one base away. Given the absence of the conserved phenylalanine or tryptophan at the CDR3 end, a read error is likely. The chain combines TRBV27 with TRBJ2-5; no definite D call. Trimming left V 2 bases short and J 1 base short, with 11 bases between. This CDR3 has 15 residues. Germline CDR1 MNHEY, CDR2 SMNVEV (reference sequence). For the CDR3, the DNA is TGTGCCAGCAGTTTAGGGCCCGAGATCCAAGAGACCCAGTACCTC. Protein sequence: CASSLGPEIQETQYL.

This clonotype was counted ten times or more. This rearrangement joins TRBV5-1 to TRBJ1-1; tentatively, D is TRBD1 (5 bases). Germline V gene sequence: CDR1 SGHRS, CDR2 YFSETQ. Trimming took off 0 bases at V and 2 bases at J, with 11 bases between the two ends. The CDR3 has 15 residues. The CDR3 is CASSLGATGNTEAFF. DNA of the CDR3: TGCGCCAGCAGCTTGGGGGCTACAGGCAACACTGAAGCTTTCTTT.

This clonotype was recorded many times. For the CDR3, the DNA is TGCAGTGCTAGAGCGGATGGACTGCTTGGCGAGCAGTACGTC. Residues: CSARADGLLGEQYV. The chain joins TRBV20-1 to TRBJ2-7; D might be TRBD2 (5 bases). V shed 1 base and J shed 6 bases, with 16 bases lying between them. Germline values: CDR1 DFQATT, CDR2 SNEGSKA (reference sequence). The CDR3 loop spans 14 amino acids.